This TCR beta chain originates from a study of PD-1 blockade in classical Hodgkin lymphoma. Overall study: Patients were treated with nivolumab at 3 mg/kg, and this was given intravenously every 2 weeks. Overall study results and limits: The diversity seen at baseline in complete responders resembled that of newly diagnosed patients. The drivers behind the repertoire differences, possibly disease activity or prior therapy, remain undefined.

The CDR3 has 18 residues. Germline V gives CDR1 SGHRS, CDR2 YFSETQ. The V and J ends lost 4 bases and 2 bases, in that order; junction bases with no gene match: 11. This sample's time point: cycle 4 day 1 (C4D1), after five to seven weeks of nivolumab. Relapse was seen in all patients after autologous stem cell transplantation, and brentuximab vedotin exposure was variable. Turning to this clone: Its target is unknown.

The method was immunoSEQ multiplex PCR; TCRdb's version includes in-frame clones alone and lacks a portion of them. The data contain about 61,000 clones, 70% to 90% of them singletons. The J gene is TRBJ2-3, the V gene TRBV5-1, with 12 bases fitting TRBD2. This clonotype was obtained from a human donor with classical Hodgkin lymphoma. Sequenced here: peripheral blood mononuclear cells (PBMCs), sampled before the fourth cycle of nivolumab. The CDR3 loop reads CASSPSGGASIVTDTQYF. CDR3 nucleotide sequence: TGCGCCAGCAGCCCTAGCGGGGGGGCTTCCATTGTCACAGATACGCAGTATTTT.